The T cell receptor beta chain described here comes from a study of T-cell memory formation after mild COVID-19 (dated by TCRdb to about 2021). Background for the entire study: TCR sequence clusters from the two donors were largely donor specific. Two young, previously healthy adult volunteers, one female and one male, were included in the cohort. In two donors, T-cell clones that expanded and contracted after mild COVID-19 were followed by sequencing TCRalpha and TCRbeta repertoires longitudinally.

Reads for this sample came from an Illumina NovaSeq 6000. cDNA libraries for TCRalpha and TCRbeta were prepared by 5'RACE using constant-segment primers, with sample barcodes and unique molecular identifiers added. RNA was extracted from every sample with Trizol reagent. Libraries were amplified in two PCR steps, with a second sample barcode and Illumina TruSeq adapters added in the second step. The libraries were sequenced on an Illumina NovaSeq using 2 x 150 bp paired-end reads. The source study handled its data this way. With migec v1.2.7, reads were demultiplexed and then collapsed into UMI-guided consensus sequences. Using mixcr v2.1.11, UMI consensuses were aligned to TRA and TRB V and J templates and then assembled into clonotypes. A clonotype was counted as expanded or contracted only when both edgeR and NoisET called the clonotype significant, with the noise models trained on biological replicates. For edgeR calls, the thresholds were a false discovery rate-adjusted p below 0.01 and a log2 fold-change of 1. As an exploratory analysis of dynamics, max-normalized trajectories of the 1000 most abundant clonotypes were examined by PCA with hierarchical clustering. Separately sequenced CD4+ and CD8+ repertoires were used to assign the CD4 or CD8 phenotype of responding clones. TCRdb redid the processing of the public reads, applying fastp at Q25 and MiXCR, and retained in-frame beta chains. Rows merge per CDR3 protein into single entries with the most common DNA and genes. Clone size and V and J calls follow TCRdb, not the original study. This sample holds 550,000 to 700,000 distinct CDR3 sequences; roughly 17% were observed only once. The ten biggest clones cover less than 10% of the sample.

This clonotype was seen a handful of times. The clone's antigen remains unknown. No clone much larger than this one lies a single base away; base qualities are absent. Study-wide conclusions, independent of this receptor: From day 15 to 85, contracting clones showed balanced CD4/CD8 phenotypes, whereas a second wave of clones that expanded from day 15 to 37 leaned towards CD4+. Only a couple of mild cases were covered in the study, and larger cohorts including severe cases with pre-infection samples were considered necessary. Some responding clones were detected in pre-infection memory, suggesting pre-existing cross-reactive memory T cells joined the SARS-CoV-2 response. The second-wave clones that peaked on day 37 were not confirmed to be SARS-CoV-2 specific. Contracting CD4+ clones appeared mostly in the CM and EM memory subsets, whereas CD8+ clones were enriched in EMRA.

Ficoll-Paque density gradient centrifugation was used to isolate PBMCs. V drops 5 bases and J drops 8 bases, leaving 25 bases in between. The CDR3, cysteine through phenylalanine, is 17 amino acids long. Only CDR3 DNA is held: 51 bases, read in frame from base 1. As encoded in the germline V gene (reference sequence), CDR1 is MNHEY while CDR2 is SMNVEV. The chain employs TRBV27 and TRBJ2-1; the best D guess is TRBD1, with 6 bases matching. Sequences were obtained from PBMCs or a T cell subset sorted from them (not recorded which). The TCR was taken from an adult woman who had mild COVID-19 (a few samples of this study predate the infection). The sample titles of this study are shuffled in the database, so cell type and time point are left out; the donor was told from shared clones. The DNA reads TGTGCCAGCAGTCGAAACCCGGACAGTTTTAACTGGGATGAGCAGTTCTTC. This yields the protein CASSRNPDSFNWDEQFF.